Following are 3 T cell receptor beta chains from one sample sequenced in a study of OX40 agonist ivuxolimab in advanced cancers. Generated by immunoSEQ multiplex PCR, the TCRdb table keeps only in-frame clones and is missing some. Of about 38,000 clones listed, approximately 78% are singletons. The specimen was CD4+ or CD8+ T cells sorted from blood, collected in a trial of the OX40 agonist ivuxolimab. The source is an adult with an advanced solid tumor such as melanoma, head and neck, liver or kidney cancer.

The CDR3 nucleotides read TGTGCCAGTTTCGGACTAGCAACAGATACGCAGTATTTT. It translates to CASFGLATDTQYF. V is TRBV6-5 and J is TRBJ2-3, with 8 bases matching TRBD2. V trimming: 9 bases; J trimming: 3 bases; junction bases outside the gene matches: 5. CDR3 size: 13 residues. Germline V lookup: CDR1 MNHEY, CDR2 SVGAGI.

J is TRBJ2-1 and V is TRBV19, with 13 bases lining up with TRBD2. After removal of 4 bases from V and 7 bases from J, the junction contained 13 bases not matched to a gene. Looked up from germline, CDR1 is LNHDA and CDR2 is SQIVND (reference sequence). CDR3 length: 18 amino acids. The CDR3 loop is CASSNPWTSGGPRNEQFF. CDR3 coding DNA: TGTGCCAGTAGTAACCCATGGACTAGCGGGGGACCCCGGAATGAGCAGTTCTTC.

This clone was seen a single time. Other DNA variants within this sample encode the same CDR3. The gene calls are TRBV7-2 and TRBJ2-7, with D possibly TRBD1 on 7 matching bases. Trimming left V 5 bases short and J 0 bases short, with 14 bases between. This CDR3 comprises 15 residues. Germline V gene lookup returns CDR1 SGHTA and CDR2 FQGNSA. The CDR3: CASSEGAGSSYEQYF. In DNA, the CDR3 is TGTGCCAGCAGCGAGGGGGCGGGGAGCTCCTACGAGCAGTACTTC.